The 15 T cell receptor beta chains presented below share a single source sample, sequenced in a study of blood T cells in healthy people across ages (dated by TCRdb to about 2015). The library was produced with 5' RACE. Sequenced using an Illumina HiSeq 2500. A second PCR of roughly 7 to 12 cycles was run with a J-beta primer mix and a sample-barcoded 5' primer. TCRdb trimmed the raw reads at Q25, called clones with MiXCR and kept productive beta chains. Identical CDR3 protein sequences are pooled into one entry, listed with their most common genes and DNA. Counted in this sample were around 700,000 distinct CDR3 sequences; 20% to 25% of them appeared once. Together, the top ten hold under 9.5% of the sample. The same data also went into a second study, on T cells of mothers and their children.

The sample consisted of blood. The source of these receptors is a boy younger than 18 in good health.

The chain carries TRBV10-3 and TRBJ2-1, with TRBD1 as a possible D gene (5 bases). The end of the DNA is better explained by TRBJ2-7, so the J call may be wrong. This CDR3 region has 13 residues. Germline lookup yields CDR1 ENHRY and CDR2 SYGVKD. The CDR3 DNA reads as TGTGCCACGACCTTAATGGGGCACTACGAGCAGTACTTC. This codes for CATTLMGHYEQYF.

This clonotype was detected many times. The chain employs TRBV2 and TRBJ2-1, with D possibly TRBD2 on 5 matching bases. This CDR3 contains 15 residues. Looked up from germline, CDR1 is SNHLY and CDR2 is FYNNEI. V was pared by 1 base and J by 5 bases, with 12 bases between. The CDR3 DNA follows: TGTGCCAGCAGTGAAGGGGAGCGACCAAACAATGAGCAGTTCTTC. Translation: CASSEGERPNNEQFF.

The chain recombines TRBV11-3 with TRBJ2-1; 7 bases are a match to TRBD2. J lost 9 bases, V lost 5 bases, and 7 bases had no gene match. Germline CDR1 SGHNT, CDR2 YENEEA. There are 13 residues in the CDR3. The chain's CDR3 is CASSRTSVGEQFF. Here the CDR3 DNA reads TGTGCCAGCAGCCGCACTAGCGTGGGTGAGCAGTTCTTC. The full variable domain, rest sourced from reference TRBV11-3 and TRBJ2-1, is EAGVVQSPRYKIIEKKQPVAFWCNPISGHNTLYWYLQNLGQGPELLIRYENEEAVDDSQLPKDRFSAERLKGVDSTLKIQPAELGDSAVYLCASSRTSVGEQFFGPGTRLTVL.

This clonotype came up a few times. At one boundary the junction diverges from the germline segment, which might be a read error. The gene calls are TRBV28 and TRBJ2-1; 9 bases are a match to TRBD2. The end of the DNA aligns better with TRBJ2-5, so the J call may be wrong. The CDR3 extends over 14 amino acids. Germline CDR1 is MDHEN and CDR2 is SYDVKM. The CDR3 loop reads CASSFLAGQGTQYF. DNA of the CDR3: TGTGCCAGTAGTTTTCTAGCGGGACAAGGGACCCAGTACTTC.

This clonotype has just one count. The DNA of the CDR3 is TGCGCCAGCAGCCAAGATAGCCAGGCTCTCACCTACGAGCAGTACTTC. Residues: CASSQDSQALTYEQYF. The chain couples TRBV4-1 to TRBJ2-7; D call uncertain. Germline CDR1 MGHRA, CDR2 YSYEKL. Trimming shortened V by 0 bases and J by 2 bases, and 14 bases separated the two germline ends. This CDR3 is 16 amino acids long.

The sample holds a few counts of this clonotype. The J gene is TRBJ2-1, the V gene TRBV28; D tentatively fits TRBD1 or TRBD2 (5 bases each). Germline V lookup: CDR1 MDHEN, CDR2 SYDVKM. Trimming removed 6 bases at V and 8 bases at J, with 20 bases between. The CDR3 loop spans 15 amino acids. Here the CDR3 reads CASSRPGTNRYEQFF. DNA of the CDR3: TGTGCCAGCAGCCGTCCCGGGACCAACCGGTATGAGCAGTTCTTC.

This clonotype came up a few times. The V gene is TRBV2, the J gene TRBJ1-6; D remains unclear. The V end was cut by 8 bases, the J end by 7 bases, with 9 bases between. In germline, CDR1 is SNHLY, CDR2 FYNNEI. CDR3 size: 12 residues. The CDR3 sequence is CASRKENSPLHF. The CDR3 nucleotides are TGTGCCAGCCGGAAGGAAAATTCACCCCTCCACTTT.

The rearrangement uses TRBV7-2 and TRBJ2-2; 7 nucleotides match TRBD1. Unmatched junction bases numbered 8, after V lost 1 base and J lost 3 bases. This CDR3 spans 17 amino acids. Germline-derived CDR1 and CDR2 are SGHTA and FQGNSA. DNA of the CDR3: TGTGCCAGCAGCTTAGTACAGGGGCTGGATCACACCGGGGAGCTGTTTTTT. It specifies CASSLVQGLDHTGELFF.

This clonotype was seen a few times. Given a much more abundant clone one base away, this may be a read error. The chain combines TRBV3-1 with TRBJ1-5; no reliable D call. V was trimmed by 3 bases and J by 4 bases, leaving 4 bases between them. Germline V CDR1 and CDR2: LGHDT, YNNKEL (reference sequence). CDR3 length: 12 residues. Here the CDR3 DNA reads TGTGCCAGCAGCCAGGTGAATCAGCCCCAGCATTTT. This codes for CASSQVNQPQHF.

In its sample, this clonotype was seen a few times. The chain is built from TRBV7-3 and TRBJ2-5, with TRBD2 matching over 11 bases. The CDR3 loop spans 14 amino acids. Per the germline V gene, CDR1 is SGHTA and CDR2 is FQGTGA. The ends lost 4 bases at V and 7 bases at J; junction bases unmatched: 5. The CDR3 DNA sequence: TGTGCCAGCAGCTCTAGCGGGGGGAAGGGGACCCAGTACTTC. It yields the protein CASSSSGGKGTQYF.

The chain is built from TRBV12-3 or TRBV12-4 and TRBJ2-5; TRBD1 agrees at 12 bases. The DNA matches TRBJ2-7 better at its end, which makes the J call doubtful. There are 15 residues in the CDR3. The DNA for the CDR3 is TGTGCCAGTGCAACTACCGGGACAGGGGGCCACGAGCAGTACTTC. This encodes CASATTGTGGHEQYF.

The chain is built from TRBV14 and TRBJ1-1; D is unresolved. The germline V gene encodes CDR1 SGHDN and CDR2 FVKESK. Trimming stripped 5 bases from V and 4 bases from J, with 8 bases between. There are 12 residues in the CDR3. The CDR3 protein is CASSVRTTEAFF. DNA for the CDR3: TGTGCCAGCAGCGTCAGGACCACTGAAGCTTTCTTT.

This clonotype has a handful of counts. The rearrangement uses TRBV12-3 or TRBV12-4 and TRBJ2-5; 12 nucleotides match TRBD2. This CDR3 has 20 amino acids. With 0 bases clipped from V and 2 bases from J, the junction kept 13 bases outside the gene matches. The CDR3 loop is CASSLATKIGLAGRQETQYF. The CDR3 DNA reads TGTGCCAGCAGTTTAGCGACGAAAATAGGACTAGCGGGACGACAAGAGACCCAGTACTTC.

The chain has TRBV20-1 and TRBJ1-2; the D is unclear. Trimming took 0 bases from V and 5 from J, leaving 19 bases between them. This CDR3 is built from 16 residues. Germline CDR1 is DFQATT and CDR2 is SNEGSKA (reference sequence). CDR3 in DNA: TGCAGTGCTAGAGATGTCAGGTTCGAAGATCCTTATGGCTACACCTTC. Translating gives CSARDVRFEDPYGYTF.

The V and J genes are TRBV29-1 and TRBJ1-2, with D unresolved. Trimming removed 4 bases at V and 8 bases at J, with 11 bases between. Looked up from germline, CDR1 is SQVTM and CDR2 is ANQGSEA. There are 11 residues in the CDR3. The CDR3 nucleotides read TGCAGCGTTGTCTCCGGGCCAGGCTACACCTTC. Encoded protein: CSVVSGPGYTF.